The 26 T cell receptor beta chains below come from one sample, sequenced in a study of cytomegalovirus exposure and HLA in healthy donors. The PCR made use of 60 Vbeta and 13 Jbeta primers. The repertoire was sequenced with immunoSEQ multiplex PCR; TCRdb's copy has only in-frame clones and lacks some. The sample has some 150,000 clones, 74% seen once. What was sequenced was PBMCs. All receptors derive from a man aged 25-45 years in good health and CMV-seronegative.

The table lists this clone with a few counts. DNA for the CDR3: TGTGCCAGCAGCCCACCTGGGGGGACCTACGAGCAGTACTTC. It encodes CASSPPGGTYEQYF. The chain uses TRBV7-3 and TRBJ2-7, with D possibly being TRBD2 (6 bases). V lost 5 bases to trimming and J lost 2 bases, with 13 bases between them. Germline V gives CDR1 SGHTA, CDR2 FQGTGA. CDR3 length equals 14 residues.

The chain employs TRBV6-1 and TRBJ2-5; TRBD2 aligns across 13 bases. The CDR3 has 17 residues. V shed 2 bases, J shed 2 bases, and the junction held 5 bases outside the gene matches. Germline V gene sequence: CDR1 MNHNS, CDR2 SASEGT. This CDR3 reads CASSESSTSGGQETQYF. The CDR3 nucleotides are TGTGCCAGCAGTGAATCTTCGACTAGCGGGGGGCAAGAGACCCAGTACTTC.

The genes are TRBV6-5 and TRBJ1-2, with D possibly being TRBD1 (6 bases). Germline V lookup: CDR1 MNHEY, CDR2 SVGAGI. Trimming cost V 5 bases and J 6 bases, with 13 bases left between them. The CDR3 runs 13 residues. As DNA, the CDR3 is TGTGCCAGCAGTAGCAGGGGAGTGGATGGCTACACCTTC. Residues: CASSSRGVDGYTF.

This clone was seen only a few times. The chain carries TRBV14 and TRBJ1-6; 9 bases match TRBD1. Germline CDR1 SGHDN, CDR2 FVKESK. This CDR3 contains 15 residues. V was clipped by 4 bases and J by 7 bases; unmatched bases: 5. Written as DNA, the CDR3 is TGTGCCAGCAGCCCCACAGGGGGCCCGAATTCACCCCTCCACTTT. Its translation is CASSPTGGPNSPLHF.

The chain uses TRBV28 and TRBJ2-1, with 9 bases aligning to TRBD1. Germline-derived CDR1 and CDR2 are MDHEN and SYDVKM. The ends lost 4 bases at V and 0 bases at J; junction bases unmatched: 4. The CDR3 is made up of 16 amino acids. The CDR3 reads CASSSPTGGSYNEQFF. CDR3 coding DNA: TGTGCCAGCAGTTCCCCGACAGGGGGCTCCTACAATGAGCAGTTCTTC.

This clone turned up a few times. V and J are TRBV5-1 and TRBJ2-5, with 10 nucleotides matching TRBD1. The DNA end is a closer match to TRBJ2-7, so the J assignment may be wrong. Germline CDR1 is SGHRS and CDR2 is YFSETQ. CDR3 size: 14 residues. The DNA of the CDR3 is TGCGCCAGCAGCTTGGGACAGGGGGCGATCGAGCAGTACTTC. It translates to CASSLGQGAIEQYF.

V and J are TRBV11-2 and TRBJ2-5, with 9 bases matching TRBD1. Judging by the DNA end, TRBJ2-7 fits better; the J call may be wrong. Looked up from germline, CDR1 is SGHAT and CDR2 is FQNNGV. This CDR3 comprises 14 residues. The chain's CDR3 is CASSYGTGSYEQYF. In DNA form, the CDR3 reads TGTGCCAGCAGCTACGGGACAGGGTCTTACGAGCAGTACTTC.

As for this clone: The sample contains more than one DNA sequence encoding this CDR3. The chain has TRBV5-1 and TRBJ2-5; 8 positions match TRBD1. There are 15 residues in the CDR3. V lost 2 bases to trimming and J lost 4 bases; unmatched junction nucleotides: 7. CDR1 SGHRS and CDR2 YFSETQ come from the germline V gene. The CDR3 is CASSFTGQEGETQYF. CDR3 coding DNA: TGCGCCAGCAGCTTTACGGGACAGGAGGGAGAGACCCAGTACTTC. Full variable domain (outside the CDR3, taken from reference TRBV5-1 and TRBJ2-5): KAGVTQTPRYLIKTRGQQVTLSCSPISGHRSVSWYQQTPGQGLQFLFEYFSETQRNKGNFPGRFSGRQFSNSRSEMNVSTLELGDSALYLCASSFTGQEGETQYFGPGTRLLVL.

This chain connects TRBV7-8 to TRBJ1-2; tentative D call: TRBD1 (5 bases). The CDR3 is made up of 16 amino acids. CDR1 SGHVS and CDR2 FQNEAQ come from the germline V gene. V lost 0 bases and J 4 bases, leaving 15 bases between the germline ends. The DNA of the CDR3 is TGTGCCAGCAGCTTAGCGGCTGCAGGGAACATCTATGGCTACACCTTC. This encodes CASSLAAAGNIYGYTF.

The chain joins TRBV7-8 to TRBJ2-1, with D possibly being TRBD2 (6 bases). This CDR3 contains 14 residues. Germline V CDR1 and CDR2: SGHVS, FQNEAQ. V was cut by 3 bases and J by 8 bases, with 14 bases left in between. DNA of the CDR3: TGTGCCAGCAGCTTTACCCCCGGGGGTGATGAGCAGTTCTTC. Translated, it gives CASSFTPGGDEQFF.

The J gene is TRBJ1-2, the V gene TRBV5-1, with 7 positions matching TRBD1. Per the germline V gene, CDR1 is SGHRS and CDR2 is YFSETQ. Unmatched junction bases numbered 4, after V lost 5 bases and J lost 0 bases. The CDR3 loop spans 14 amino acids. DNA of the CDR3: TGCGCCAGCAGTCCCACAGGGGCTAACTATGGCTACACCTTC. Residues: CASSPTGANYGYTF.

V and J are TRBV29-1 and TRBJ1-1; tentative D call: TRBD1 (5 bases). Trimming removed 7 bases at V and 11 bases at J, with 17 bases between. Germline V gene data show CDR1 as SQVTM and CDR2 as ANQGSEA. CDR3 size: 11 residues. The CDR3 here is CSGGEGRMAFF. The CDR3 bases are TGCAGCGGGGGGGAGGGAAGGATGGCTTTCTTT.

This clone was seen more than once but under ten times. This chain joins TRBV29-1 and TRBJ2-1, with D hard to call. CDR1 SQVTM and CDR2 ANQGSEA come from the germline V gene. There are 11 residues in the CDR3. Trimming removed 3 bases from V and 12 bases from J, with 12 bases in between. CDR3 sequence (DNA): TGCAGCGTTGAGGAGAATTCCTTGCAGTTCTTC. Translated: CSVEENSLQFF.

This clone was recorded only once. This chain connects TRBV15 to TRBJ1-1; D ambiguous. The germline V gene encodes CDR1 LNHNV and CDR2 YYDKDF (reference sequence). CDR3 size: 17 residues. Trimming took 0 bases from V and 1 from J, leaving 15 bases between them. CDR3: CATSRDLLRQANTEAFF. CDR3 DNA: TGTGCCACCAGCAGAGATTTGTTGAGACAAGCGAACACTGAAGCTTTCTTT. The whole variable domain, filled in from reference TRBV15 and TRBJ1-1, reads DAMVIQNPRYQVTQFGKPVTLSCSQTLNHNVMYWYQQKSSQAPKLLFHYYDKDFNNEADTPDNFQSRRPNTSFCFLDIRSPGLGDTAMYLCATSRDLLRQANTEAFFGQGTRLTVV.

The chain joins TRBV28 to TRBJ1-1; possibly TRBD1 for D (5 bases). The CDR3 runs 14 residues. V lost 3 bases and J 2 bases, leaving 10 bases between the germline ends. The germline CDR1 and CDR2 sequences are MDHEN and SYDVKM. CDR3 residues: CASSFPGKNTEAFF. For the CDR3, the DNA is TGTGCCAGCAGTTTCCCAGGGAAAAACACTGAAGCTTTCTTT. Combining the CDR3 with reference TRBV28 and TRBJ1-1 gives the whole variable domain DVKVTQSSRYLVKRTGEKVFLECVQDMDHENMFWYRQDPGLGLRLIYFSYDVKMKEKGDIPEGYSVSREKKERFSLILESASTNQTSMYLCASSFPGKNTEAFFGQGTRLTVV.

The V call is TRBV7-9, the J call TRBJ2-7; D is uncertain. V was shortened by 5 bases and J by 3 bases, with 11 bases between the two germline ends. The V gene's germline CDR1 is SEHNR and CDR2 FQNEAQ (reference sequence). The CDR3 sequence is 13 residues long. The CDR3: CASSARNFYEQYF. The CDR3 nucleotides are TGTGCCAGCAGCGCGAGAAATTTCTACGAGCAGTACTTC.

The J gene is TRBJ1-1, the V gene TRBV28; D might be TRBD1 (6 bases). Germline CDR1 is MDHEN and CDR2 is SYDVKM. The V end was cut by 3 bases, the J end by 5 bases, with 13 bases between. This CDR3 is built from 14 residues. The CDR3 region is CASSLDQGTTEAFF. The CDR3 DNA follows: TGTGCCAGCAGTTTGGATCAGGGGACAACTGAAGCTTTCTTT.

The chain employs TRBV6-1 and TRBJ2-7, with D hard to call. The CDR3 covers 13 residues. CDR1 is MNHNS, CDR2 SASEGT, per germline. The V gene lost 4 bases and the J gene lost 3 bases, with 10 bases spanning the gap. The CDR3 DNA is TGTGCCAGCAGTGTGGAAGCTAGCTACGAGCAGTACTTC. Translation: CASSVEASYEQYF.

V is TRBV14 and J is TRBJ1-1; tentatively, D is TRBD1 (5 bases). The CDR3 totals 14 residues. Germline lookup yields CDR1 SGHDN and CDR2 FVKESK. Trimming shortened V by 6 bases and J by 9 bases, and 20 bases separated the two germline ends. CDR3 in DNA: TGTGCCAGCAGGGCCCGGGACTCGCGAACAAAAGCTTTCTTT. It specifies CASRARDSRTKAFF.

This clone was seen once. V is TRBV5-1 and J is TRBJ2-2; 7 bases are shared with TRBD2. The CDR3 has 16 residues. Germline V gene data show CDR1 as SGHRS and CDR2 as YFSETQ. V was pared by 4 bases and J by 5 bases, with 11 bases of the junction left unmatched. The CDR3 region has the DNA TGCGCCAGCAGCCCCTCCCCTAGCGGTCGGACCGGGGAGCTGTTTTTT. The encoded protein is CASSPSPSGRTGELFF.

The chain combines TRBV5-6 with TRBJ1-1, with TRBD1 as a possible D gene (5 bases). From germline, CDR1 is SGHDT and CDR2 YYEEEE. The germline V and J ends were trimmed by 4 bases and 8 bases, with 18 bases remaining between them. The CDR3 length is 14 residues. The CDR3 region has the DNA TGTGCCAGCAGCGGGGGTGGAGGGAAGGCGGAAGCTTTCTTT. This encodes CASSGGGGKAEAFF.

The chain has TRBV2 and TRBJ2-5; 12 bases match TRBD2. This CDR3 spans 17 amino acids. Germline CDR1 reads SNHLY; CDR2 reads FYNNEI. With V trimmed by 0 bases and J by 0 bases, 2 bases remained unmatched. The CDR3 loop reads CASSEATSGGYQETQYF. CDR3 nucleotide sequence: TGTGCCAGCAGTGAAGCTACTAGCGGGGGGTACCAAGAGACCCAGTACTTC.

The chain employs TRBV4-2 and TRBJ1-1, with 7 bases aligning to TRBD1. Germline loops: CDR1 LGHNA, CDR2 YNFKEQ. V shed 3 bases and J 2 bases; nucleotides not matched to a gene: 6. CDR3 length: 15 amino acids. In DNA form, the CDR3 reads TGTGCCAGCAGCCATGGGGGACAGAGCAACACTGAAGCTTTCTTT. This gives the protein CASSHGGQSNTEAFF.

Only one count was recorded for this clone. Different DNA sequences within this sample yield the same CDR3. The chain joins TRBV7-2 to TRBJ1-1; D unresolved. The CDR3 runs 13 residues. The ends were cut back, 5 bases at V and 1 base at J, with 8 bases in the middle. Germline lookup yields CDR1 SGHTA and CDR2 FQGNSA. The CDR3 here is CASSRDRNTEAFF. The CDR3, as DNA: TGTGCCAGCAGCCGAGATAGGAACACTGAAGCTTTCTTT. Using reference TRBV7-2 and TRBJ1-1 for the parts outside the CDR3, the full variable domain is GAGVSQSPSNKVTEKGKDVELRCDPISGHTALYWYRQSLGQGLEFLIYFQGNSAPDKSGLPSDRFSAERTGGSVSTLTIQRTQQEDSAVYLCASSRDRNTEAFFGQGTRLTVV.

The CDR3 DNA reads as TGTGCCAGCAGTCGAGCGGTCTTTAATGAAAAACTGTTTTTT. It yields the protein CASSRAVFNEKLFF. The chain joins TRBV6-5 to TRBJ1-4; the D is unclear. The CDR3 consists of 14 residues. V lost 5 bases to trimming and J lost 4 bases, with 11 bases between them. Germline CDR1 is MNHEY and CDR2 is SVGAGI.

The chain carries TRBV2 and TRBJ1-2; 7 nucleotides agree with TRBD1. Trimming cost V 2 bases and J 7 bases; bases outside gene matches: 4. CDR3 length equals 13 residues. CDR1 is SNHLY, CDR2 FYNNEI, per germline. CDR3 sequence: CASSEQGQFGYTF. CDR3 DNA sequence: TGTGCCAGCAGTGAACAGGGACAGTTTGGCTACACCTTC.